This entry lists 2 T cell receptor beta chains sequenced from one sample in a study of CD8 T cells in Susac syndrome (dated by TCRdb to the late 2010s). Libraries came from the immunoSEQ multiplex PCR assay. RNA was extracted using the RNeasy kit, and about 0.45 to 1 microgram was reverse transcribed with random hexamers. The raw public data were reprocessed by TCRdb itself: fastp quality trimming at Q25, MiXCR clonotype calling, in-frame beta chains only. For every CDR3 protein sequence, its rows merge into one entry that carries the most common genes and DNA. Present in this sample are some 200,000 distinct CDR3 sequences, over 75% of which were seen just once. 0.087% of the sample comes from the top ten. Sequencing was performed on CD4+ T cells from PBMCs. The receptors originated from a human donor with Susac syndrome.

The chain carries TRBV12-3 or TRBV12-4 and TRBJ2-1; weak D call: TRBD2 (7 bases). There are 15 residues in the CDR3. V was cut by 7 bases and J by 4 bases, with 17 bases left in between. In DNA form, the CDR3 reads TGTGCCAGCACCTCCTGGGGGGGCGGTTACAATGAGCAGTTCTTC. Its protein product is CASTSWGGGYNEQFF.

This clonotype was picked up one time. The chain joins TRBV4-2 to TRBJ2-2, with D possibly TRBD2 on 7 matching bases. This CDR3 is 16 amino acids long. Trimming removed 3 bases at V and 4 bases at J, with 15 bases between. Germline assignment: CDR1 LGHNA and CDR2 YNFKEQ. The CDR3 sequence is CASSQGRGEITGELFF. The CDR3 DNA reads TGTGCCAGCAGCCAGGGGAGGGGGGAGATCACCGGGGAGCTGTTTTTT.